This entry lists 15 T cell receptor beta chains sequenced from one sample in a study of shared clonotypes between healthy human individuals (dated by TCRdb to the early 2020s). Library method: the immunoSEQ multiplex PCR assay. Here the immuneACCESS table is served through TCRdb, limited to in-frame sequences with V and J called. Missing clones are a known gap in these copies; in checked studies unresolved V genes cover under half, and the rest lacks a known reason. This sample comprises approximately 2.4 million clones, approximately 94% of them detected only once. The ten largest clonotypes hold roughly 0.13% of the sample. The sequenced material came from naive CD4+ T cells sorted from blood. Explained via the paper, the cell subset or site label denotes: CD45RA+ positively selected. All receptors come from a man between 18 and 35 years old in good health.

The chain couples TRBV25-1 to TRBJ1-5; possibly TRBD1 for D (5 bases). In germline, CDR1 is MGHDK, CDR2 SYGVNS. V was cut by 1 base and J by 5 bases, with 9 bases left in between. The CDR3 consists of 14 residues. The DNA of the CDR3 is TGTGCCAGCAGTGAATGGGGCAACGATCAGCCCCAGCATTTT. The encoded protein is CASSEWGNDQPQHF.

The chain carries TRBV5-1 and TRBJ2-3; no clear D. This CDR3 is built from 15 residues. Germline V gene sequence: CDR1 SGHRS, CDR2 YFSETQ. Between the trimmed V and J ends, which lost 0 bases and 2 bases, there was a span of 10 bases. CDR3 in DNA: TGCGCCAGCAGCTTGGGTTATACTTACACAGATACGCAGTATTTT. This sequence encodes CASSLGYTYTDTQYF.

The count of this clone is one. The chain combines TRBV27 with TRBJ1-5, with D possibly being TRBD1 (5 bases). This CDR3 has 16 residues. The ends were cut back, 0 bases at V and 5 bases at J, with 14 bases in the middle. Germline loops: CDR1 MNHEY, CDR2 SMNVEV (reference sequence). CDR3 loop: CASSLSGREGHQPQHF. In nucleotides, the CDR3 is TGTGCCAGCAGTTTATCGGGCAGGGAGGGGCATCAGCCCCAGCATTTT.

As to this clone: The sample carries other DNA sequences with the same CDR3. In DNA form, the CDR3 reads TGTGCCACCAGCAGAGTCGCCTCATCCTACGAGCAGTACTTC. Translating gives CATSRVASSYEQYF. The chain employs TRBV15 and TRBJ2-7, with D hard to call. CDR1 and CDR2 (germline): LNHNV, YYDKDF (reference sequence). Between the trimmed V and J ends, which lost 1 base and 1 base, there was a span of 8 bases. This CDR3 has 14 amino acids.

The chain is built from TRBV5-1 and TRBJ1-1; unclear D gene. Germline V gives CDR1 SGHRS, CDR2 YFSETQ. The CDR3 is 14 amino acids. Between the trimmed V and J ends, which lost 0 bases and 4 bases, there was a span of 10 bases. Written as DNA, the CDR3 is TGCGCCAGCAGCTTGGCGGGATGGGGCACTGAAGCTTTCTTT. This codes for CASSLAGWGTEAFF.

The V gene is TRBV7-2, the J gene TRBJ2-1; D gene uncertain. Trimming removed 2 bases at V and 9 bases at J, with 8 bases between. Germline V gene sequence: CDR1 SGHTA, CDR2 FQGNSA. The CDR3 has 12 residues. CDR3 DNA sequence: TGTGCCAGCAGCTTAATGATCCCTGAGCAGTTCTTC. Encoded protein: CASSLMIPEQFF.

This clone came up a few times. The chain has TRBV19 and TRBJ1-6; D is unclear. The CDR3 is made up of 16 amino acids. Trimming shortened V by 5 bases and J by 0 bases, and 11 bases separated the two germline ends. Germline CDR1 and CDR2: LNHDA and SQIVND (reference sequence). CDR3 nucleotides: TGTGCCAGTAGTGTGGACGGGAGCTCCTATAATTCACCCCTCCACTTT. Its protein is CASSVDGSSYNSPLHF.

V usage is TRBV10-1 and J usage is TRBJ2-5; TRBD2 matches at 8 bases. Per the germline V gene, CDR1 is WNHNN and CDR2 is SYGVQD (reference sequence). The J segment lost 4 bases and the V segment lost 0 bases, leaving 4 bases of the junction unmatched. This CDR3 region has 15 residues. The CDR3 sequence is CASSESSGGAETQYF. CDR3 nucleotide sequence: TGCGCCAGCAGTGAGTCCTCGGGAGGGGCAGAGACCCAGTACTTC.

V is TRBV5-6 and J is TRBJ1-5; maybe TRBD1 (6 bases). Trimming pared 4 bases from V and 7 bases from J, leaving 21 bases between. Germline loops: CDR1 SGHDT, CDR2 YYEEEE. The CDR3 totals 16 residues. The CDR3 region is CASSHRPTGPNQPQHF. The CDR3 coding sequence is TGTGCCAGCAGCCACCGACCGACAGGCCCCAACCAGCCCCAGCATTTT.

The chain joins TRBV30 to TRBJ2-7, with 12 bases identical to TRBD1. The CDR3 length is 17 residues. Germline assignment: CDR1 GTSNPN and CDR2 SVGIG (reference sequence). Trimming cost V 2 bases and J 5 bases; bases outside gene matches: 13. CDR3 region: CAWSIGTGGAGVHEQYF. The CDR3 nucleotides read TGTGCCTGGAGTATCGGGACAGGGGGCGCGGGAGTCCACGAGCAGTACTTC.

The chain employs TRBV6-5 and TRBJ1-4, with D unresolved. Germline CDR1 and CDR2: MNHEY and SVGAGI. Trimming stripped 2 bases from V and 10 bases from J, with 8 bases between. The CDR3 runs to 12 residues. CDR3: CASSYEGRKLFF. Written as DNA, the CDR3 is TGTGCCAGCAGTTACGAGGGTCGAAAACTGTTTTTT.

The chain carries TRBV2 and TRBJ1-5; tentatively, D is TRBD1 (6 bases). Per the germline V gene, CDR1 is SNHLY and CDR2 is FYNNEI. The CDR3 length is 13 residues. Trimming removed 7 bases from V and 3 bases from J, with 10 bases in between. The CDR3 reads CASNAGANQPQHF. As DNA, the CDR3 is TGTGCCAGCAATGCAGGGGCCAATCAGCCCCAGCATTTT.

The chain's CDR3 is CASSVEPQGNEKLFF. CDR3 sequence (DNA): TGTGCCAGCAGCGTAGAACCCCAGGGGAATGAAAAACTGTTTTTT. The chain is built from TRBV9 and TRBJ1-4, with D perhaps TRBD1 (6 bases). The CDR3 is 15 amino acids. With 0 bases removed from V and 5 bases from J, the gap between germline ends came to 11 bases. Germline V lookup: CDR1 SGDLS, CDR2 YYNGEE.

This chain joins TRBV27 and TRBJ1-1; D possibly corresponds to TRBD1 (6 bases). Per the germline V gene, CDR1 is MNHEY and CDR2 is SMNVEV (reference sequence). Trimming removed 1 base from V and 10 bases from J, with 22 bases in between. The CDR3 has 16 amino acids. Written as DNA, the CDR3 is TGTGCCAGCAGTTTATTCCCCCTGGTGGGGGGCAGCGGAGCTTTCTTT. It translates to CASSLFPLVGGSGAFF.

This clone came up once. The chain joins TRBV6-1 to TRBJ2-7; a weak D match, TRBD2 (5 bases). This CDR3 spans 14 amino acids. Germline lookup yields CDR1 MNHNS and CDR2 SASEGT. The V gene lost 2 bases and the J gene lost 6 bases, with 14 bases spanning the gap. CDR3 sequence (DNA): TGTGCCAGCAGTGAACCCCCACGGGGATTCGAGCAGTACTTC. Translating gives CASSEPPRGFEQYF.